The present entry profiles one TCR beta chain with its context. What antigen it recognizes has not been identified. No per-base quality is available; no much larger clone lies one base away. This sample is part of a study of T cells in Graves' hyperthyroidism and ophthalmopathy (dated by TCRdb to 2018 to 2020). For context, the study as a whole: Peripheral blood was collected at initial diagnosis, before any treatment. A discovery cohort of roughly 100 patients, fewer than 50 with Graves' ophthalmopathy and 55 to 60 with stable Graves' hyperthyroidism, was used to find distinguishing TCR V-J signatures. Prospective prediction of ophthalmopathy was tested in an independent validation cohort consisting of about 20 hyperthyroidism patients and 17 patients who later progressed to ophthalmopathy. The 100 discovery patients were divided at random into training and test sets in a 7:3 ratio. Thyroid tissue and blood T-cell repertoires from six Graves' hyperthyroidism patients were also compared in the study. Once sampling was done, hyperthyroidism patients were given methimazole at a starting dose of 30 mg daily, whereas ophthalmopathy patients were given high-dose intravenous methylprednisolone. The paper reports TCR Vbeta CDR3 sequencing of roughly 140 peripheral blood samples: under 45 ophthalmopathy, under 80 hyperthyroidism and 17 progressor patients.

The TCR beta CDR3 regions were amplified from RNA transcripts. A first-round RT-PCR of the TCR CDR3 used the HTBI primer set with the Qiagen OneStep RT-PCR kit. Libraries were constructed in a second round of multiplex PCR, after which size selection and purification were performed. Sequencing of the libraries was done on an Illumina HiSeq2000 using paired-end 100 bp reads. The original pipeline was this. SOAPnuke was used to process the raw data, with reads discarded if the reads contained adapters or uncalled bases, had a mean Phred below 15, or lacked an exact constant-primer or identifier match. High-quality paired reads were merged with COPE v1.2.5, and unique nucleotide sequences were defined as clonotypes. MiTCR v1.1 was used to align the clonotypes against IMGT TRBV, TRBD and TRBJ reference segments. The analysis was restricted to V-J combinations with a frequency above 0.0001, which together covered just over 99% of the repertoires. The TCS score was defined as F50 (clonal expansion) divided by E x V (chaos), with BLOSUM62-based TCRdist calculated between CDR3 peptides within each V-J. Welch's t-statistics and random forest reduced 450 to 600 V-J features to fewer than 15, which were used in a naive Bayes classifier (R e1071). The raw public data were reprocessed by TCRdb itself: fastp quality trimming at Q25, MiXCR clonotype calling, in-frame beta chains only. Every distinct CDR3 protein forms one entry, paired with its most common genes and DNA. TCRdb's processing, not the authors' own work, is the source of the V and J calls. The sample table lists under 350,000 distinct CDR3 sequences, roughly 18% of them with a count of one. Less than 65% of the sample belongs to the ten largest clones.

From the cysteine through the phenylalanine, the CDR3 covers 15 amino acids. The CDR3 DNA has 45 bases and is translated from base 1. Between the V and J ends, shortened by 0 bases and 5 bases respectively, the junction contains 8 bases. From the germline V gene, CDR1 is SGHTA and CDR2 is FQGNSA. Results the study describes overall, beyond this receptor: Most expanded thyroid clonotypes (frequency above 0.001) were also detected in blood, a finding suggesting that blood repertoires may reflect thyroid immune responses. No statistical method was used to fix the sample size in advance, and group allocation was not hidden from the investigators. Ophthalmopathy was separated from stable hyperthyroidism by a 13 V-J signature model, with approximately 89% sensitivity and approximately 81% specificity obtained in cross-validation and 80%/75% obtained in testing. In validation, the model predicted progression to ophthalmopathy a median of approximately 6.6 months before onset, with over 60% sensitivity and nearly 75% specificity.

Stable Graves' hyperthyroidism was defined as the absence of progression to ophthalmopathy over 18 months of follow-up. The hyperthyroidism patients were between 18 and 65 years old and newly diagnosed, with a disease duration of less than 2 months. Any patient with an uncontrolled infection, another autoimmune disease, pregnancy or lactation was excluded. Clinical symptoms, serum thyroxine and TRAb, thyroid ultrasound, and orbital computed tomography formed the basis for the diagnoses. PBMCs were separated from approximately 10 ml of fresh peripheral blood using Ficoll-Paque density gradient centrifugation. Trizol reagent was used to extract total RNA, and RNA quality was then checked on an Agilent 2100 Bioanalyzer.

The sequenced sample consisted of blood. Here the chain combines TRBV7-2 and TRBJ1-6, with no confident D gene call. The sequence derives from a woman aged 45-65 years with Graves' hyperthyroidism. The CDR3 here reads CASSLASSDNSPLHF. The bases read TGTGCCAGCAGCTTAGCCAGTTCGGATAATTCACCCCTCCACTTT.